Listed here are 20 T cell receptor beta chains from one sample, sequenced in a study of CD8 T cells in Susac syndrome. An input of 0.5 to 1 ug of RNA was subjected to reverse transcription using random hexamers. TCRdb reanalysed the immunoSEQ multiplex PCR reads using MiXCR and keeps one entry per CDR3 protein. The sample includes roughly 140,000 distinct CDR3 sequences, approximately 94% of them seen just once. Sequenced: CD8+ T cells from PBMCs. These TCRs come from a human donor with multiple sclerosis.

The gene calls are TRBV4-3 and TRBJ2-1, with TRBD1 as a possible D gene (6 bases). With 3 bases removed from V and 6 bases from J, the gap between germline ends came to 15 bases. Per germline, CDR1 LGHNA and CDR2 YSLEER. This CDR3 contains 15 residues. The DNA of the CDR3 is TGCGCCAGCAGCCAGGAACAGGGACGGGCCAATGAGCAGTTCTTC. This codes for CASSQEQGRANEQFF.

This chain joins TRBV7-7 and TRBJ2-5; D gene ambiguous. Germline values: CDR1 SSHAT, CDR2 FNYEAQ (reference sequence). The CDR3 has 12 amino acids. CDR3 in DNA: TGTGCTACCAACCTTTATAAAGAGACCCAGTACTTC. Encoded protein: CATNLYKETQYF.

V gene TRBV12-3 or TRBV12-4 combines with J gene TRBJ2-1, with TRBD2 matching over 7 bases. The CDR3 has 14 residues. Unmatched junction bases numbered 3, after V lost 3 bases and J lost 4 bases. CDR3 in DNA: TGTGCCAGCAGTTTGTCAGCGGGGTACAATGAGCAGTTCTTC. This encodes CASSLSAGYNEQFF.

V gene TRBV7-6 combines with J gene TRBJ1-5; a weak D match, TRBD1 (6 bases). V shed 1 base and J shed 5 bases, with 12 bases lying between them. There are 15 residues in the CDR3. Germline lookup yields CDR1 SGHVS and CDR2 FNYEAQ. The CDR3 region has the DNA TGTGCCAGCAGCTTAGAAGCAGGGGCCTATCAGCCCCAGCATTTT. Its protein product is CASSLEAGAYQPQHF.

CDR3 sequence: CASSTPWGGPWEQYF. The CDR3 DNA sequence: TGTGCCAGCAGTACCCCTTGGGGGGGCCCGTGGGAGCAGTACTTC. J is TRBJ2-7 and V is TRBV12-3 or TRBV12-4; maybe TRBD2 (7 bases). Trimming stripped 5 bases from V and 7 bases from J, with 21 bases between. This CDR3 is built from 15 residues.

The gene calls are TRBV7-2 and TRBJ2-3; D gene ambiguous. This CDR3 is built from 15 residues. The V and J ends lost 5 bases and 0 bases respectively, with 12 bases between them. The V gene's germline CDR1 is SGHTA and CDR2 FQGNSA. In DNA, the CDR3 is TGTGCCAGCAGCCATAGCCAGCAAAGCACAGATACGCAGTATTTT. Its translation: CASSHSQQSTDTQYF.

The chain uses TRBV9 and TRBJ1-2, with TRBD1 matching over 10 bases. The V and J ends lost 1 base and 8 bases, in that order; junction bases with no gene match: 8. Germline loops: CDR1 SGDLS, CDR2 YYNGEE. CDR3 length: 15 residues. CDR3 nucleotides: TGTGCCAGCAGCGTATCCCGGGACAGGGGATACGGCTACACCTTC. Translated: CASSVSRDRGYGYTF.

The CDR3 sequence is CASSQGAGRGARTEAFF. CDR3 coding DNA: TGTGCCAGCAGCCAAGGGGCCGGTCGGGGGGCGCGAACTGAAGCTTTCTTT. The chain uses TRBV3-1 and TRBJ1-1; D perhaps matches TRBD1 (6 bases). Germline CDR1 and CDR2: LGHDT and YNNKEL (reference sequence). V was pared by 1 base and J by 5 bases, with 20 bases between. The CDR3 is 17 residues long.

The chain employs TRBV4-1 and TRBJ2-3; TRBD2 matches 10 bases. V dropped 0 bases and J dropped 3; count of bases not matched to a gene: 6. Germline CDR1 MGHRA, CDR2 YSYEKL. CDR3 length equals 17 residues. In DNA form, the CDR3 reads TGCGCCAGCAGCCAAGAGTCCGGGACTAGCGAGACAGATACGCAGTATTTT. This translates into CASSQESGTSETDTQYF.

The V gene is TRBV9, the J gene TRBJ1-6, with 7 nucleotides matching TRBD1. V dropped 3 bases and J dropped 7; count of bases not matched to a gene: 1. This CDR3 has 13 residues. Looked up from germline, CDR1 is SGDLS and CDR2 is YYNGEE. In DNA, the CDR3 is TGTGCCAGCAGCGGGGGACAGAATTCACCCCTCCACTTT. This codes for CASSGGQNSPLHF.

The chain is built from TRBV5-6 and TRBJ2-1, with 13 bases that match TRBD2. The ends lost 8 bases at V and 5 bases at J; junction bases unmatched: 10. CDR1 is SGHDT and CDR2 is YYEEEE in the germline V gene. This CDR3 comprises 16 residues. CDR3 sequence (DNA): TGTGCCAGTTCCCGAGGGACTAGCGGGGTGGACAATGAGCAGTTCTTC. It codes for CASSRGTSGVDNEQFF.

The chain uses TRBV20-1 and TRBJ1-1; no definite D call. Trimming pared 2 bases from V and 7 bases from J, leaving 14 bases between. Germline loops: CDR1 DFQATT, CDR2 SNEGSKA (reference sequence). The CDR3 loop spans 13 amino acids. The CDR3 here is CSARNGEEYEAFF. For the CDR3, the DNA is TGCAGTGCTAGAAACGGGGAAGAGTATGAAGCTTTCTTT.

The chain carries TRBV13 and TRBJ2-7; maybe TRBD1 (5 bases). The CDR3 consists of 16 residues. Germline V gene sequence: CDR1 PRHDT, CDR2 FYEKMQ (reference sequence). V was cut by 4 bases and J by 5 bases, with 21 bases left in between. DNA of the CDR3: TGTGCCAGCAGCTCTCGGCAGGGCGGTGACTTCGACGAGCAGTACTTC. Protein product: CASSSRQGGDFDEQYF. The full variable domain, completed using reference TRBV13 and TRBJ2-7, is AAGVIQSPRHLIKEKRETATLKCYPIPRHDTVYWYQQGPGQDPQFLISFYEKMQSDKGSIPDRFSAQQFSDYHSELNMSSLELGDSALYFCASSSRQGGDFDEQYFGPGTRLTVT.

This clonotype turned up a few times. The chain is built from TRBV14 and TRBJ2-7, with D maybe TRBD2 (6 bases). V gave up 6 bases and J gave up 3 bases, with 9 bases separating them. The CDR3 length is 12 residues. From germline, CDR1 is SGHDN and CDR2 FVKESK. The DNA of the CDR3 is TGTGCCAGCAGTGTGGGAGGCTACGAGCAGTACTTC. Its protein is CASSVGGYEQYF. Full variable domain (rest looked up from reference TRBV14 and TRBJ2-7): EAGVTQFPSHSVIEKGQTVTLRCDPISGHDNLYWYRRVMGKEIKFLLHFVKESKQDESGMPNNRFLAERTGGTYSTLKVQPAELEDSGVYFCASSVGGYEQYFGPGTRLTVT.

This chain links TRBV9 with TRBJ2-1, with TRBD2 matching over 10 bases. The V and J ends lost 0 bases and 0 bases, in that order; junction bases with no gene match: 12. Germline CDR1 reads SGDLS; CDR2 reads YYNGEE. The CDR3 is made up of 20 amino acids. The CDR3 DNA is TGTGCCAGCAGCGTAGCTCCCACTAGCGGGGCCCTAAGCTCCTACAATGAGCAGTTCTTC. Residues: CASSVAPTSGALSSYNEQFF.

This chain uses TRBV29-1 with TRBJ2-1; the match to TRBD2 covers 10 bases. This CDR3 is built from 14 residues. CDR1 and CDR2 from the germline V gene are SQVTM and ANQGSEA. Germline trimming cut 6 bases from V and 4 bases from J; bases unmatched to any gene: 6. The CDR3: CSVSSGGAYNEQFF. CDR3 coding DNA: TGCAGCGTCTCGAGCGGGGGGGCGTACAATGAGCAGTTCTTC.

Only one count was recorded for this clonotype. CDR3 residues: CSVESGYQETQYF. CDR3 in DNA: TGCAGCGTTGAATCTGGGTACCAAGAGACCCAGTACTTC. The chain joins TRBV29-1 to TRBJ2-5; D ambiguous. Germline V gene data show CDR1 as SQVTM and CDR2 as ANQGSEA. This CDR3 is built from 13 residues. With 2 bases removed from V and 0 bases from J, the gap between germline ends came to 7 bases.

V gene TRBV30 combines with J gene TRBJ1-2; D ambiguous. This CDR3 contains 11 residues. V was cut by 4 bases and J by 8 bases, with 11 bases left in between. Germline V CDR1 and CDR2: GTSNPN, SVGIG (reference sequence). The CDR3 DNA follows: TGTGCCTGGAAGGACGGCTGGGGCTACACCTTC. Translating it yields CAWKDGWGYTF.

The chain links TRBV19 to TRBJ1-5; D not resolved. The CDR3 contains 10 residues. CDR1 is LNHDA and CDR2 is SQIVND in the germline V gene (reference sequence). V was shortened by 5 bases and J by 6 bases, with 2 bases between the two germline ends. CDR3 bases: TGTGCCAGTAGTTGTCAGCCCCAGCATTTT. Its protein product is CASSCQPQHF.

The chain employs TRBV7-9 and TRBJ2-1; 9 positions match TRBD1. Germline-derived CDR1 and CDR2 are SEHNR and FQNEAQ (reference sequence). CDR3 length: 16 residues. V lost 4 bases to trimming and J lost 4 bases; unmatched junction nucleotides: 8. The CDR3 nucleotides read TGTGCCAGCAGCTCCGGGACAGGGAGAAGGTACAATGAGCAGTTCTTC. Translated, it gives CASSSGTGRRYNEQFF.